Presented here are 7 T cell receptor beta chains from one specimen sequenced in a study of T cell clonality in common variable immunodeficiency. TCRdb keeps only in-frame clones here, not all; method: immunoSEQ multiplex PCR. This table holds about 44,000 clones with no singletons; the top ten claim about 10%. The specimen sequenced was peripheral blood mononuclear cells. The receptors derive from a person between 18 and 75 years old in good health.

In this sample, this clone turned up many times. From the germline J gene comes the end of the CDR3, since the read stops 3 residues before it. The chain joins TRBV20-1 to TRBJ2-3; 8 bases line up with TRBD1. CDR1 and CDR2 (germline): DFQATT, SNEGSKA (reference sequence). There are 15 residues in the CDR3. J was trimmed by 5 bases and V by 7 bases; bases with no gene match: 14. The sequenced part of the CDR3 DNA is TGCAGTGTCCTCGAAAAAGACAGGGGAGGAGATACG. The encoded protein is CSVLEKDRGGDT. The CDR3 as a whole reads CSVLEKDRGGDTQYF.

This clone was detected ten times or more. The sequenced fragment ends 3 residues before the CDR3 boundary, so the rest is inferred from the germline J gene. This chain links TRBV7-9 with TRBJ1-1; weak D call: TRBD1 (6 bases). Germline V gene sequence: CDR1 SEHNR, CDR2 FQNEAQ (reference sequence). Trimming removed 1 base from V and 6 bases from J, with 15 bases in between. This CDR3 comprises 15 residues. The CDR3 DNA, read in part, is TGTGCCAGCAGCTTAGTGCTGGGGGCGCGGGCTGAA. It translates to CASSLVLGARAE. The CDR3, in full, reads CASSLVLGARAEAFF.

This clone has at least ten counts. The CDR3 extends 3 residues past the end of the read, so its final part is completed from the germline J gene. The V call is TRBV7-3, the J call TRBJ2-5, with 8 positions matching TRBD2. J gave up 3 bases and V 2 bases, and 8 bases lay outside the gene matches. Looked up from germline, CDR1 is SGHTA and CDR2 is FQGTGA. This CDR3 is 16 amino acids long. Incomplete CDR3 DNA: TGTGCCAGCAGCTTATCCGGGGGGGGACTAAAAGAGACC. It yields the protein CASSLSGGGLKET. The full-length CDR3 reads as CASSLSGGGLKETQYF.

This clone was detected many times. The read finishes 3 residues shy of the CDR3 end, and the germline J gene is used to complete it. The chain recombines TRBV19 with TRBJ2-7; no clear D gene. V lost 3 bases, J lost 0 bases, and 12 bases lay in between. This CDR3 has 15 residues. The germline V gene has CDR1 LNHDA and CDR2 SQIVND (reference sequence). Partial CDR3 DNA: TGTGCCAGTAGTATCCAGATATATAACTCCTACGAG. It codes for CASSIQIYNSYE. The whole CDR3 region reads CASSIQIYNSYEQYF.

At least ten counts were recorded for this clone. The read ends 3 residues before the CDR3 terminus; that terminus is restored from the germline J gene. Other DNA variants within this sample encode the same CDR3. J is TRBJ2-2 and V is TRBV29-1; 7 bases are shared with TRBD1. The CDR3 runs 13 residues. V was clipped by 6 bases and J by 7 bases; unmatched bases: 8. Germline V gene data show CDR1 as SQVTM and CDR2 as ANQGSEA. The DNA read from the CDR3 is TGCAGCGTCATTACAGGGGCCGGCGGGGAG. This codes for CSVITGAGGE. The whole CDR3 region reads CSVITGAGGELFF.

This clone showed up many times. The read halts 3 residues ahead of the CDR3 end, with the missing end drawn from the germline J gene. This chain links TRBV11-2 with TRBJ2-1, with 10 bases aligning to TRBD2. The CDR3 runs 15 residues. Germline V gives CDR1 SGHAT, CDR2 FQNNGV. V lost 3 bases, J lost 8 bases, and 7 bases stayed unmatched. The sequenced part of the CDR3 DNA is TGTGCCAGCAGCTTTGGCCTAGCGGGAGAAGATGAG. This encodes CASSFGLAGEDE. The CDR3 in its entirety is CASSFGLAGEDEQFF.

Remarks on this clone: Sequencing ends 3 residues short of the CDR3 end; the germline J gene provides the rest. The V and J genes are TRBV7-9 and TRBJ2-7; possibly TRBD1 for D (5 bases). There are 13 residues in the CDR3. V was shortened by 6 bases and J by 3 bases, with 12 bases between the two germline ends. Per the germline V gene, CDR1 is SEHNR and CDR2 is FQNEAQ (reference sequence). CDR3 DNA (partial): TGTGCCAGCAGTCCTCAGGGTTACTACGAG. Translation: CASSPQGYYE. The full CDR3 is CASSPQGYYEQYF. Variable domain in full (rest from reference TRBV7-9 and TRBJ2-7): DTGVSQNPRHKITKRGQNVTFRCDPISEHNRLYWYRQTLGQGPEFLTYFQNEAQLEKSRLLSDRFSAERPKGSFSTLEIQRTEQGDSAMYLCASSPQGYYEQYFGPGTRLTVT.